The subject of this entry is one T cell receptor beta chain. Its target is unknown. The record originates from a study of beta chain features in type 1 diabetes. Study observations and caveats: Type 1 diabetes patients showed a moderate but significant shortening of TCRB CDR3s in all four CD4+ subsets. Junctions at VDJ sites from type 1 diabetes patients had fewer insertions and more deletions.

Every bit of the isolated RNA underwent reverse transcription, so sequencing read expressed TCRB transcripts. Profiled with immunoSEQ multiplex PCR; TCRdb holds only in-frame clones, not every one. The sample lists about 160,000 clones, around 8.3% occurring once. Each donor gave one heparinised blood draw averaging about 110 mL. Without exception, sorted populations had purity beyond 98%. The CDR3 is made up of 15 amino acids. Specimen: central memory CD4+ T cells from blood. The chain carries TRBV21-1 and TRBJ2-6; no DNA check was done on the table's D call, TRBD2. TRBV21-1 is listed as a pseudogene. This sequence originates from a woman aged 18-29 years with type 1 diabetes. This CDR3 is CASSKRVWGANVLTF. In DNA form, the CDR3 reads TGTGCCAGCAGCAAACGGGTGTGGGGGGCCAACGTCCTGACTTTC.